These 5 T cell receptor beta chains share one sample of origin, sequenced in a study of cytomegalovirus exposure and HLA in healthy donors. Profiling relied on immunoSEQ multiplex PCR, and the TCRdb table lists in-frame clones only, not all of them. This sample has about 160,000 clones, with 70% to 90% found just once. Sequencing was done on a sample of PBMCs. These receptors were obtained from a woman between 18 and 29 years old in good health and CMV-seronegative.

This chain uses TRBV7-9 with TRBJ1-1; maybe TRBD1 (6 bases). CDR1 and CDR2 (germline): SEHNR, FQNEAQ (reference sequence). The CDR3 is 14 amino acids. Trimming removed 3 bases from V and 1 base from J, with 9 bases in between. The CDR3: CASSFTTGNTEAFF. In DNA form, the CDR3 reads TGTGCCAGCAGCTTCACGACAGGGAACACTGAAGCTTTCTTT.

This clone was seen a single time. CDR3 DNA: TGTGCCAGTACGAGACAGGGTCAAAATGAAAAACTGTTTTTT. It specifies CASTRQGQNEKLFF. The rearrangement links TRBV19 to TRBJ1-4, with 7 bases aligning to TRBD1. V lost 7 bases and J lost 5; bases outside the gene matches: 7. The CDR3 sequence is 14 residues long. CDR1 is LNHDA, CDR2 SQIVND, per germline (reference sequence).

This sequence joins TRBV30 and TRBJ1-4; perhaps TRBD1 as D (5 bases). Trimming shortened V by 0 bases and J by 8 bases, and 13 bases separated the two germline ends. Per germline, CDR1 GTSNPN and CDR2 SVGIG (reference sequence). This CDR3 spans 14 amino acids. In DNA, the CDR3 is TGTGCCTGGAGTGTAAGGGGAGGAGAGGAAAAACTGTTTTTT. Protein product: CAWSVRGGEEKLFF.

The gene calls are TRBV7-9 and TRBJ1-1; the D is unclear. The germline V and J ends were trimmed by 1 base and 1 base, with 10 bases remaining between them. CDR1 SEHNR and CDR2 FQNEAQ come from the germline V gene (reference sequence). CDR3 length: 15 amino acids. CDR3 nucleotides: TGTGCCAGCAGCTTAGTGGCCTCAGGGAACACTGAAGCTTTCTTT. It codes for CASSLVASGNTEAFF.

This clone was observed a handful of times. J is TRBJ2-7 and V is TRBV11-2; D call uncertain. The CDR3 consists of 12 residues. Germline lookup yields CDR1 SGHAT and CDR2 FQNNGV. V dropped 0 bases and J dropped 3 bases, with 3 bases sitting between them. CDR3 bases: TGTGCCAGCAGCTTAGACGGCTACGAGCAGTACTTC. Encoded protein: CASSLDGYEQYF.